These T cell receptor beta chains were read from a single sample in a study of OX40 agonist ivuxolimab in advanced cancers. Method: immunoSEQ multiplex PCR; TCRdb's copy keeps in-frame clones and lacks some. The data hold 53,000 or so clones, with around nine tenths observed a single time. The source was CD4+ or CD8+ T cells sorted from blood, collected in a trial of the OX40 agonist ivuxolimab. These receptors originate from an adult with an advanced solid tumor such as melanoma, head and neck, liver or kidney cancer. Both conserved end residues are part of each CDR3. Fields, in order: clone size, V gene, CDR3 length, D gene, J gene, CDR3 protein, CDR3 DNA. D genes are given only for firm matches. Some rows mark clone size as missing; the rest say once, few, many or name a class of expanded clone.

size: NA
V: TRBV6-1
length: 13
D: NA
J: TRBJ1-1
CDR3: CASTSQGGTEAFF
DNA: TGTGCCAGCACTTCCCAAGGGGGGACTGAAGCTTTCTTT

size: few
V: TRBV19
length: 15
D: NA
J: TRBJ1-3
CDR3: CASRKPGTAGNTIYF
DNA: TGTGCCAGTCGCAAGCCTGGGACGGCTGGAAACACCATATATTTT

size: NA
V: TRBV10-1
length: 13
D: NA
J: TRBJ2-3
CDR3: CASGAGDTDTQYF
DNA: TGCGCCAGCGGGGCTGGGGACACAGATACGCAGTATTTT

size: NA
V: TRBV10-3
length: 16
D: TRBD1
J: TRBJ2-7
CDR3: CAISERRDRGNYEQYF
DNA: TGTGCCATCAGTGAGCGTAGGGACAGGGGGAACTACGAGCAGTACTTC

size: NA
V: TRBV5-1
length: 12
D: NA
J: TRBJ2-1
CDR3: CASSPVEGEQFF
DNA: TGCGCCAGCAGCCCGGTCGAGGGTGAGCAGTTCTTC

size: NA
V: TRBV5-1
length: 12
D: NA
J: TRBJ2-3
CDR3: CASRGGTDTQYF
DNA: TGCGCCAGCAGGGGTGGCACAGATACGCAGTATTTT

size: NA
V: TRBV5-1
length: 15
D: NA
J: TRBJ2-5
CDR3: CASSVMDPSGETQYF
DNA: TGCGCCAGCAGCGTTATGGACCCTTCAGGGGAGACCCAGTACTTC

size: NA
V: TRBV6-5
length: 12
D: NA
J: TRBJ2-5
CDR3: CASSSRWETQYF
DNA: TGTGCCAGCAGTTCAAGGTGGGAGACCCAGTACTTC

size: NA
V: TRBV30
length: 17
D: TRBD1
J: TRBJ2-6
CDR3: CAWSAGTGNSGANVLTF
DNA: TGTGCCTGGAGTGCCGGGACAGGGAATTCTGGGGCCAACGTCCTGACTTTC

size: NA
V: TRBV7-3
length: 17
D: TRBD2
J: TRBJ2-3
CDR3: CASSSSTSGGADDTQYF
DNA: TGTGCCAGCAGCTCCTCGACTAGCGGGGGGGCAGACGATACGCAGTATTTT

size: NA
V: TRBV5-6
length: 14
D: NA
J: TRBJ1-1
CDR3: CASSWTGDNTEAFF
DNA: TGTGCCAGCAGCTGGACGGGGGATAACACTGAAGCTTTCTTT